This T cell receptor beta chain was retrieved from a study of blood T cells in healthy people across ages. A second PCR, run for about 7 to 11 cycles, used a sample-barcoded 5' primer plus a J-beta primer mix. TCRdb processed the 5' RACE reads anew with MiXCR; each CDR3 protein has one entry. Altogether some 890,000 distinct CDR3 sequences are present, 25% to 35% being singletons, with the ten largest covering roughly 10%. The CDR3 has 13 residues. Germline assignment: CDR1 MNHEY and CDR2 SVGAGI. V gave up 6 bases and J gave up 4 bases, with 12 bases separating them. The sample was also reused in another study, on T cells of mothers and their children.

This TCR derives from a woman in her forties in good health. Input material: blood. The rearrangement joins TRBV6-5 to TRBJ1-1, with D possibly TRBD1 on 5 matching bases. The CDR3 is CASRGGGSTEAFF. The CDR3, as DNA: TGTGCCAGCAGGGGGGGGGGAAGCACTGAAGCTTTCTTT.